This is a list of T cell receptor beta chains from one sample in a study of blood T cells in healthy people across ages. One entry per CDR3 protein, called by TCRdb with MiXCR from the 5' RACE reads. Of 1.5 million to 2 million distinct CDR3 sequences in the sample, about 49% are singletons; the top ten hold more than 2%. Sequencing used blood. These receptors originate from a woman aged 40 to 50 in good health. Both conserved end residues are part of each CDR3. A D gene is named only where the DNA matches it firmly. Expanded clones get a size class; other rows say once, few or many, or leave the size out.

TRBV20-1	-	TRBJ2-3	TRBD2	TGCAGTGCTAGCATCGGGGGGGGGATGCTAGATACGCAGTATTTT	CSASIGGGMLDTQYF
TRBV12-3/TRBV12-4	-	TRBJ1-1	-	TGTGCCAGCAGTTTAGCGCGGACCGACACTGAAGCTTTCTTT	CASSLARTDTEAFF
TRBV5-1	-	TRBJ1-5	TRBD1	TGCGCCAGCAGCACCACAGGGGGCCTTCAGCCCCAGCATTTT	CASSTTGGLQPQHF
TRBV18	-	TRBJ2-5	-	TGTGCCAGCTCACCAATGAGGGAAGAGACCCAGTACTTC	CASSPMREETQYF
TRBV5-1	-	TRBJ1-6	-	TGCGCCAGCAGCTTGGAAACAGGTCACAGCTCCTATAATTCACCCCTCCACTTT	CASSLETGHSSYNSPLHF
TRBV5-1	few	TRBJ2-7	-	TGCGCCAGCAGCTTCCGAGGATCAATCTCCTACGAGCAGTACTTC	CASSFRGSISYEQYF
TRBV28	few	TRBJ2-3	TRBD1	TGTGCCAGCAGTACCGGGACAGGGGGCCCAGGGGGCACAGATACGCAGTATTTT	CASSTGTGGPGGTDTQYF
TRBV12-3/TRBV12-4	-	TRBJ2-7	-	TGTGCCAGCAGTTTATACGCTACCTACGAGCAGTACTTC	CASSLYATYEQYF
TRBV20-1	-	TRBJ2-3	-	TGCAGTGCACAAGTCACAGATACGCAGTATTTT	CSAQVTDTQYF
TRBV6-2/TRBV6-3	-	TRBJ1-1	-	TGTGCCAGCAGTGCCTTGCTAGGGTGGACTGAAGCTTTCTTT	CASSALLGWTEAFF
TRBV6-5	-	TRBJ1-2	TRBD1	TGTGCCAGCATAGCCGGGACAGGGGGCTCCTCCGGCTACACCTTC	CASIAGTGGSSGYTF
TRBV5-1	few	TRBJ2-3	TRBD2	TGCGCCAGCAGCTTACTAGCGGGGGTTACCACAGATACGCAGTATTTT	CASSLLAGVTTDTQYF
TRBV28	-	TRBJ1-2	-	TGTGCCAGCAGTTTGGCGCTACCGGCCCAATATGGCTACACCTTC	CASSLALPAQYGYTF
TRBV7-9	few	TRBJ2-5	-	TGTGCCAGCAGCTCCGGGGGTCAGAGTGAGACCCAGTACTTC	CASSSGGQSETQYF
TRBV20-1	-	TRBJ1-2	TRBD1	TGCAGTGCTATACAGGGGGCGGGTGGCTACACCTTC	CSAIQGAGGYTF
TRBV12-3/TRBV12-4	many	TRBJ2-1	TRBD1	TGTGCCAGCAGTCTCCGGGACAGCTCCTACAATGAGCAGTTCTTC	CASSLRDSSYNEQFF
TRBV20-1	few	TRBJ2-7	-	TGCAGTGCCGAATCAGGGATCGACTACGAGCAGTACTTC	CSAESGIDYEQYF
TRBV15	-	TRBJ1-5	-	TGTGCCACCAGCACAGACACCTTTGGTAATCAGCCCCAGCATTTT	CATSTDTFGNQPQHF
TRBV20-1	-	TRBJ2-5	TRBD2	TGCAGTGCTAGAGATTTGGTAGCGGGGGAGGAGACCCAGTACTTC	CSARDLVAGEETQYF
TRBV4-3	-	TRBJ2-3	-	TGCGCCAGCAGCCAAGCACTGACAGGCACAGATACGCAGTATTTT	CASSQALTGTDTQYF
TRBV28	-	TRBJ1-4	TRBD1	TGTGCCAGCACCGAATCGGACAGGGGGCATGAAAAACTGTTTTTT	CASTESDRGHEKLFF
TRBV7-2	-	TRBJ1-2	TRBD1	TGTGCCAGCAGCTCCCGACAGGGGATGCGGGGCTACACCTTC	CASSSRQGMRGYTF
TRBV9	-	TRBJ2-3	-	TGTGCCAGCAGCGGACCCAGGGGCGGAGGCACAGATACGCAGTATTTT	CASSGPRGGGTDTQYF
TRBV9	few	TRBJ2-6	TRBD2	TGTGCCAGCAGCCCGGGGGGGCGATCTGGGGCCAACGTCCTGACTTTC	CASSPGGRSGANVLTF
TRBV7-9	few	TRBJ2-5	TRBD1	TGTGCCAGCAGCTCGAATGACAGGGGGGCGGTGCAGTACTTC	CASSSNDRGAVQYF
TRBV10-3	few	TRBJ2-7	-	TGTGCCATCAGTGACTATCCTCAGGGCTACGAGCAGTACTTC	CAISDYPQGYEQYF
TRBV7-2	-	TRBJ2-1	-	TGTGCCAGCAGCTTAGCTTCAAACGTCGGGACTTGGCAGTTCTTC	CASSLASNVGTWQFF
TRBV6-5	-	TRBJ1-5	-	TGTGCCAGCAGGTCCTCGCGTGTGGGCAATCAGCCCCAGCATTTT	CASRSSRVGNQPQHF
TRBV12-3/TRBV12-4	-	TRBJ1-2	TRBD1	TGTGCCAACAGTGAGGGACAGCAGCCTGGCTACACCTTC	CANSEGQQPGYTF
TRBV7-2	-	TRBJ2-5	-	TGTGCCAGCAGCTTAGGACCTAATCAGGTCGGGGAGACCCAGTACTTC	CASSLGPNQVGETQYF
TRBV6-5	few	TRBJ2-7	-	TGTGCCAGCAGTTACGGGGTCAACTACGAGCAGTACTTC	CASSYGVNYEQYF
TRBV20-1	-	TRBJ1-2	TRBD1	TGCAGTGCTAGAGATCTGGCAGGGGGCGGTCTCACTAACTATGGCTACACCTTC	CSARDLAGGGLTNYGYTF
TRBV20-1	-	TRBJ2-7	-	TGCAGTGCTAGGGCACAACAGGGACTCTCCTACGAGCAGTACTTC	CSARAQQGLSYEQYF
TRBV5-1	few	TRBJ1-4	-	TGCGCCAGCAGCTTGCTCCCAGGTCGGGAGATTAATGAAAAACTGTTTTTT	CASSLLPGREINEKLFF
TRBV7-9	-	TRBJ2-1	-	TGTACCAGCAAAGAACAGGGAAACTACAATGAGCAGTTCTTC	CTSKEQGNYNEQFF
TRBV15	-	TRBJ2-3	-	TGTGCCACCAGCAGGGACATCAGCACAGATACGCAGTATTTT	CATSRDISTDTQYF
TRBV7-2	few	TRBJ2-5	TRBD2	TGTGCCAGCAGCCGATTCGGAGCGGGAATGCAAGAGACCCAGTACTTC	CASSRFGAGMQETQYF
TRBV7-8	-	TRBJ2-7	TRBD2	TGTGCCAGCAGCTTAACAGCTAGCGGGAACGAGCAGTACTTC	CASSLTASGNEQYF
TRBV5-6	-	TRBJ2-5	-	TGTGCCAGCAGCTTGGGAGGCAGGGCCCTGGGGACCCAGTACTTC	CASSLGGRALGTQYF
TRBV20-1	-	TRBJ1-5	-	TGCAGTGCTAGAGGGCCAGGGGATCAGCCCCAGCATTTT	CSARGPGDQPQHF
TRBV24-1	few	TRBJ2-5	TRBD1	TGTGCCACCAGTGATCCTAACCGGGACAGCCAAGAGACCCAGTACTTC	CATSDPNRDSQETQYF
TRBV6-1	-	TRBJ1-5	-	TGTGCCACCAATGGACAGCTACTCAATCAGCCCCAGCATTTT	CATNGQLLNQPQHF
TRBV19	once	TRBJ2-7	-	TGTTCACCAGTTCCCCCCCCGCAGCCCTACGAGCAGTACTTC	CSPVPPPQPYEQYF
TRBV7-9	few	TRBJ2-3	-	TGTGCCAGCAGCTCCCCCCTAGGACAGTCACGAGAGACGCAGTATTTT	CASSSPLGQSRETQYF
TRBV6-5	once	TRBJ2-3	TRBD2	TGTGCCAGCAGTTCCCCTCGGACGGGGGGGCCGGCAGATACGCAGTATTTT	CASSSPRTGGPADTQYF